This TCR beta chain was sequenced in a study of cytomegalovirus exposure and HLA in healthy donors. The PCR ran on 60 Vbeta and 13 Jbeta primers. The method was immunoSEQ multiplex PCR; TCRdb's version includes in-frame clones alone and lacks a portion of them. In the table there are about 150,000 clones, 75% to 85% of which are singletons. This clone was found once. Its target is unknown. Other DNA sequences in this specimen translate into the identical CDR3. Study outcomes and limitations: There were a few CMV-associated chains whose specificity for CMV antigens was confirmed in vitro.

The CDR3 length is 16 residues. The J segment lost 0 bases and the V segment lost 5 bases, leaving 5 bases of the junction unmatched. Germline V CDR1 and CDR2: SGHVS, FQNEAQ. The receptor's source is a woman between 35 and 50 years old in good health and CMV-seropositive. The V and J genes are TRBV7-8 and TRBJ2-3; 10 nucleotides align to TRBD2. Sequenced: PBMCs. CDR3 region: CASSLRLAGSTDTQYF. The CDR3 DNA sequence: TGTGCCAGCAGCCTCAGACTAGCGGGTAGCACAGATACGCAGTATTTT. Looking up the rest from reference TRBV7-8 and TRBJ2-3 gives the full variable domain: GAGVSQSPRYKVAKRGQDVALRCDPISGHVSLFWYQQALGQGPEFLTYFQNEAQLDKSGLPSDRFFAERPEGSVSTLKIQRTQQEDSAVYLCASSLRLAGSTDTQYFGPGTRLTVL.